This T cell receptor beta chain was documented in a study of T cell changes during pregnancy in multiple sclerosis. Here immunoSEQ multiplex PCR was the method, and the copy in TCRdb shows in-frame clones only, minus some. The sample holds about 11,000 clones; roughly 94% are singletons and the top ten take 0.25% to 0.3%. The V end lost 6 bases, the J end lost 7 bases, and 12 bases lay between the germline ends. The CDR3 is 12 residues long. The germline V gene has CDR1 LNHDA and CDR2 SQIVND (reference sequence). This material consisted of CD4+ T cells from peripheral blood mononuclear cells, taken before pregnancy. The TCR originated in a female donor with multiple sclerosis, enrolled in a pregnancy study. The chain combines TRBV19 with TRBJ1-1; D not resolved. The CDR3 loop is CASSPHYGEAFF. The CDR3 bases are TGTGCCAGTAGCCCCCACTACGGTGAAGCTTTCTTT.